These T cell receptor beta chains were read from a single sample in a study of T cells in Graves' hyperthyroidism and ophthalmopathy. MiXCR, run by TCRdb on the multiplex PCR reads, gives a single entry per CDR3 protein. The sample shows about 530,000 distinct CDR3 sequences, under 20% of them seen only once. What was sequenced was blood. The receptors were gathered from a woman in her late teens or twenties with Graves' ophthalmopathy. Both conserved end residues are part of each CDR3. The order of the fields is D gene, J gene, V gene, clone size, CDR3 protein, CDR3 DNA. A D gene is named only where the DNA matches it firmly. Only some rows state a clone size, as once, few, many or a class for expanded clones.

D: NA
J: TRBJ1-5
V: TRBV5-4
size: NA
CDR3: CASSLDIGSNQPQHF
DNA: TGTGCCAGCAGCTTGGATATAGGGAGTAATCAGCCCCAGCATTTT

D: NA
J: TRBJ1-1
V: TRBV27
size: many
CDR3: CASTSRGRGNTEAFF
DNA: TGTGCCAGCACGTCCCGGGGGCGCGGCAACACTGAAGCTTTCTTT

D: TRBD2
J: TRBJ2-1
V: TRBV6-1
size: few
CDR3: CASSRLAGDTREQFF
DNA: TGTGCCAGCAGTCGACTAGCGGGAGACACACGTGAGCAGTTCTTC

D: TRBD2
J: TRBJ2-1
V: TRBV28
size: many
CDR3: CASSSPTSGSFGEQFF
DNA: TGTGCCAGCAGTTCTCCGACTAGCGGGAGTTTTGGGGAGCAGTTCTTC

D: TRBD2
J: TRBJ2-2
V: TRBV6-5
size: NA
CDR3: CASSYWEGRRELFF
DNA: TGTGCCAGCAGTTACTGGGAGGGGAGGAGGGAGCTGTTTTTT

D: NA
J: TRBJ2-5
V: TRBV19
size: NA
CDR3: CASSIMAGEETQYF
DNA: TGTGCCAGTAGTATCATGGCCGGGGAAGAGACCCAGTACTTC

D: NA
J: TRBJ2-7
V: TRBV14
size: NA
CDR3: CASSQDRHGSPYEQYF
DNA: TGTGCCAGCAGCCAAGATCGGCACGGGTCCCCCTACGAGCAGTACTTC

D: NA
J: TRBJ1-5
V: TRBV4-1
size: few
CDR3: CASSQDPGRQPQHF
DNA: TGCGCCAGCAGCCAAGATCCGGGGCGGCAGCCCCAGCATTTT

D: NA
J: TRBJ1-1
V: TRBV19
size: NA
CDR3: CASSIGAGTRTEAFF
DNA: TGTGCCAGTAGTATAGGGGCAGGGACGAGAACTGAAGCTTTCTTT

D: NA
J: TRBJ2-4
V: TRBV20-1
size: many
CDR3: CSVRGTERLDIQYF
DNA: TGCAGTGTTCGAGGAACAGAGAGGTTGGACATTCAGTACTTC

D: TRBD1
J: TRBJ1-2
V: TRBV3-1
size: many
CDR3: CASSQDRGPGYTF
DNA: TGTGCCAGCAGCCAAGACAGGGGGCCCGGCTACACCTTC

D: TRBD2
J: TRBJ2-1
V: TRBV20-1
size: many
CDR3: CSAEGQGGGALSSYNEQFF
DNA: TGCAGTGCCGAAGGCCAGGGCGGGGGGGCCCTAAGCTCCTACAATGAGCAGTTCTTC

D: NA
J: TRBJ2-3
V: TRBV7-2
size: few
CDR3: CASSSQSSSTDTQYF
DNA: TGTGCCAGCAGCTCCCAGTCCAGTAGCACAGATACGCAGTATTTT

D: NA
J: TRBJ2-7
V: TRBV4-3
size: many
CDR3: CASSQDGQLPYEQYF
DNA: TGCGCCAGCAGCCAAGATGGACAGCTACCCTACGAGCAGTACTTC

D: TRBD2
J: TRBJ2-2
V: TRBV11-3
size: once
CDR3: CASRLLAGGPHTGELFF
DNA: TGTGCCAGCAGGCTACTAGCGGGAGGGCCCCACACCGGGGAGCTGTTTTTT

D: NA
J: TRBJ2-2
V: TRBV6-1
size: many
CDR3: CASRPIGRMNTGELFF
DNA: TGTGCCAGCAGGCCAATAGGCCGGATGAACACCGGGGAGCTGTTTTTT

D: TRBD1
J: TRBJ2-7
V: TRBV4-1
size: NA
CDR3: CASSQPGQGMIEQYF
DNA: TGCGCCAGCAGCCAACCGGGACAGGGCATGATAGAGCAGTACTTC

D: TRBD1
J: TRBJ1-2
V: TRBV28
size: many
CDR3: CASSFFPTGAYGYTF
DNA: TGTGCCAGCAGTTTCTTTCCGACAGGGGCGTATGGCTACACCTTC

D: TRBD1
J: TRBJ1-6
V: TRBV2
size: many
CDR3: CASSDLWTGGSYNSPLHF
DNA: TGTGCCAGCAGTGACTTGTGGACAGGGGGCTCCTATAATTCACCCCTCCACTTT

D: TRBD1
J: TRBJ1-6
V: TRBV10-3
size: NA
CDR3: CAIQEGTDNSPLHF
DNA: TGTGCCATCCAAGAAGGGACAGACAATTCACCCCTCCACTTT

D: NA
J: TRBJ2-5
V: TRBV5-1
size: NA
CDR3: CASSLAGLFVETQYF
DNA: TGCGCCAGCAGCTTGGCCGGTCTGTTTGTGGAGACCCAGTACTTC

D: NA
J: TRBJ2-1
V: TRBV20-1
size: many
CDR3: CSARSTAVNSYNEQFF
DNA: TGCAGTGCTAGAAGTACTGCTGTAAACTCCTACAATGAGCAGTTCTTC

D: NA
J: TRBJ2-1
V: TRBV6-5
size: few
CDR3: CASSLVGRRSYNEQFF
DNA: TGTGCCAGCAGTTTAGTGGGTCGACGCTCCTACAATGAGCAGTTCTTC

D: NA
J: TRBJ1-6
V: TRBV3-1
size: few
CDR3: CASSQDLGSPLHF
DNA: TGTGCCAGCAGCCAAGATCTGGGGTCACCCCTCCACTTT

D: TRBD1
J: TRBJ1-1
V: TRBV28
size: many
CDR3: CASSASLRDSYTEAFF
DNA: TGTGCCAGCAGTGCCTCCCTCCGGGACAGCTACACTGAAGCTTTCTTT

D: TRBD1
J: TRBJ2-7
V: TRBV7-3
size: NA
CDR3: CASRLRSTARDSPHEQYF
DNA: TGTGCCAGCAGATTAAGGTCTACGGCACGGGACAGTCCCCACGAGCAGTACTTC

D: NA
J: TRBJ1-4
V: TRBV20-1
size: NA
CDR3: CSAGGGAINEKLFF
DNA: TGCAGTGCTGGAGGAGGGGCAATTAATGAAAAACTGTTTTTT

D: NA
J: TRBJ1-4
V: TRBV28
size: many
CDR3: CASSLWAGHEKLFF
DNA: TGTGCCAGCAGTTTATGGGCGGGGCACGAAAAACTGTTTTTT

D: TRBD2
J: TRBJ2-3
V: TRBV12-3/TRBV12-4
size: many
CDR3: CASSSTSGSRTDTQYF
DNA: TGTGCCAGCAGTAGCACTAGCGGGTCCCGCACAGATACGCAGTATTTT

D: TRBD2
J: TRBJ2-3
V: TRBV2
size: many
CDR3: CASSPGTSGLTDTQYF
DNA: TGTGCCAGCAGTCCTGGGACTAGCGGACTCACAGATACGCAGTATTTT

D: NA
J: TRBJ1-2
V: TRBV12-3/TRBV12-4
size: few
CDR3: CASSLAGLVKGYTF
DNA: TGTGCCAGCAGTTTAGCGGGCCTCGTAAAGGGCTACACCTTC

D: TRBD1
J: TRBJ2-2
V: TRBV20-1
size: NA
CDR3: CSAEDRGKGTGELFF
DNA: TGCAGTGCTGAGGACAGGGGGAAGGGCACCGGGGAGCTGTTTTTT

D: NA
J: TRBJ2-5
V: TRBV27
size: many
CDR3: CASSPNRVGQETQYF
DNA: TGTGCCAGCAGCCCGAACAGGGTGGGCCAAGAGACCCAGTACTTC

D: NA
J: TRBJ1-2
V: TRBV28
size: few
CDR3: CASSLQEGYTF
DNA: TGTGCCAGCAGTCTCCAGGAAGGCTACACCTTC

D: TRBD1
J: TRBJ1-2
V: TRBV20-1
size: NA
CDR3: CSAHPGPGQGASTNYGYTF
DNA: TGCAGTGCCCACCCTGGTCCCGGACAGGGGGCTTCTACTAACTATGGCTACACCTTC

D: NA
J: TRBJ2-7
V: TRBV20-1
size: NA
CDR3: CSAGDPYEQYF
DNA: TGCAGTGCTGGGGACCCCTACGAGCAGTACTTC